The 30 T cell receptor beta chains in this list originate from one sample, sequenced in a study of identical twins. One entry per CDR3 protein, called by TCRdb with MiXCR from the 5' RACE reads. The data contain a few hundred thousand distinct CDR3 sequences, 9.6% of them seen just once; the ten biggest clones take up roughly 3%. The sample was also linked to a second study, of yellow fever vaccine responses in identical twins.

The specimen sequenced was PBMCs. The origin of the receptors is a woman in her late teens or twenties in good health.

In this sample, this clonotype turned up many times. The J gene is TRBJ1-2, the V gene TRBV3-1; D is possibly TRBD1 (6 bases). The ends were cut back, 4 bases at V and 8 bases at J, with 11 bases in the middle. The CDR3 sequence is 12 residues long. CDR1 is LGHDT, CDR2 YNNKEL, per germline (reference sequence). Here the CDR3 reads CASSRTGKGYTF. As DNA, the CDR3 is TGTGCCAGCAGCCGAACAGGGAAAGGCTACACCTTC. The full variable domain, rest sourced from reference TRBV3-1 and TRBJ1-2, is DTAVSQTPKYLVTQMGNDKSIKCEQNLGHDTMYWYKQDSKKFLKIMFSYNNKELIINETVPNRFSPKSPDKAHLNLHINSLELGDSAVYFCASSRTGKGYTFGSGTRLTVV.

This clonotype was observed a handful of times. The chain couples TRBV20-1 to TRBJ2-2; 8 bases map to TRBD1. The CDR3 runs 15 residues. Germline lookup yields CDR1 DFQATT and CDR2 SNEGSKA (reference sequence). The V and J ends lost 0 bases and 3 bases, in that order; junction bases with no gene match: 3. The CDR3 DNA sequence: TGCAGTGCTAGAGAGACAGGGGCTTACACCGGGGAGCTGTTTTTT. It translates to CSARETGAYTGELFF.

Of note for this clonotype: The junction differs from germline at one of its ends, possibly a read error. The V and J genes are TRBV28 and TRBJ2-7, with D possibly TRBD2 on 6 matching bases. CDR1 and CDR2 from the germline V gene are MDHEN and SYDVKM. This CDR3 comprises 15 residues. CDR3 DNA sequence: TGTGCCAACAGTTTAGGGTTAGCGGTTACCTACGAGCAGTACTTC. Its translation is CANSLGLAVTYEQYF.

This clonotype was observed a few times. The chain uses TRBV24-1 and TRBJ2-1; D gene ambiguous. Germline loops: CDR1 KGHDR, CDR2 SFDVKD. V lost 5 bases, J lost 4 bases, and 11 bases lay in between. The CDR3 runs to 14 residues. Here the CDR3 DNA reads TGTGCCACCAGTGCCGAGGCAGGATACAATGAGCAGTTCTTC. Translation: CATSAEAGYNEQFF.

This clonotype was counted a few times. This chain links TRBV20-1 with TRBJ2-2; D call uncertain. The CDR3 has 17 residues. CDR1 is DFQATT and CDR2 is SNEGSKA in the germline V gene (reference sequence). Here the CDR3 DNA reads TGCAGACCTCCTCTTGCGGTGGACCTCTCGGGTACCGGGGAGCTGTTTTTT. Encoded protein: CRPPLAVDLSGTGELFF.

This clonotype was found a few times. The DNA of the CDR3 is TGTGCCAGCAGTAACCGGGTCCACGAGCAGTACTTC. Protein product: CASSNRVHEQYF. The J gene is TRBJ2-7, the V gene TRBV6-2 or TRBV6-3; D is unresolved. The CDR3 is made up of 12 amino acids. The V gene lost 5 bases and the J gene lost 5 bases, with 10 bases spanning the gap. The germline V gene encodes CDR1 MNHEY and CDR2 SVGEGT.

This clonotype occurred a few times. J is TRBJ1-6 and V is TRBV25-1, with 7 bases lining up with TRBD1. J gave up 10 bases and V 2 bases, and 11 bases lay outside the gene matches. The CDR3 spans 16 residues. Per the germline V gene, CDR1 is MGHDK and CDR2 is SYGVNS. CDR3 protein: CASSEEKTGRRSPLHF. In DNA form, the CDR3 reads TGTGCCAGCAGTGAAGAGAAGACAGGGCGTCGGTCACCCCTCCACTTT.

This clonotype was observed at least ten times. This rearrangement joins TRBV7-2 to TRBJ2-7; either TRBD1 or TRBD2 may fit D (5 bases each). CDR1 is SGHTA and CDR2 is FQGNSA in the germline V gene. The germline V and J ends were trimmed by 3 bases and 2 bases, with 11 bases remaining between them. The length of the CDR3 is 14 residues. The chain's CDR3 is CASSFMGDTYEQYF. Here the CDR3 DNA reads TGTGCCAGCAGCTTCATGGGGGATACCTACGAGCAGTACTTC.

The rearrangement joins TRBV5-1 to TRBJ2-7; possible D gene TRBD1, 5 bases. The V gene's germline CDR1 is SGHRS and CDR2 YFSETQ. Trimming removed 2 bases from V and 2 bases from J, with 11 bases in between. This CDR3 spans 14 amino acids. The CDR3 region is CASSFSGPTYEQYF. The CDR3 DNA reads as TGCGCCAGCAGCTTTTCAGGGCCAACCTACGAGCAGTACTTC.

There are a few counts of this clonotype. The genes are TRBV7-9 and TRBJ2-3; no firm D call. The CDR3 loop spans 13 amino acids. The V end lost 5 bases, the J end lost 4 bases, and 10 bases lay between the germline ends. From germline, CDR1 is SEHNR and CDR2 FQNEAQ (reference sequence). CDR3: CASSPPESDTQYF. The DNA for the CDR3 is TGTGCCAGCAGCCCCCCCGAGTCAGATACGCAGTATTTT.

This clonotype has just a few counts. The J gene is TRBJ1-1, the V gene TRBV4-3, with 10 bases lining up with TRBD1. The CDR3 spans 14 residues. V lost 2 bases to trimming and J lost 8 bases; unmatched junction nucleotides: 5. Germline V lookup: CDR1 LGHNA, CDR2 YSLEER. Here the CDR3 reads CASSQTRDRGEAFF. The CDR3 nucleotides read TGCGCCAGCAGCCAAACTAGGGACAGGGGCGAAGCTTTCTTT.

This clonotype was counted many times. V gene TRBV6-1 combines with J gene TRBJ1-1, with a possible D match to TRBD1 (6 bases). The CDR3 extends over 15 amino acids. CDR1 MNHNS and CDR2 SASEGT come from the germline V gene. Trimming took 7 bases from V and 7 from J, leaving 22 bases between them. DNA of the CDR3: TGTGCCAGCATGCCGGCCTCGGGGGCAAGTGGTGAAGCTTTCTTT. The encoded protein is CASMPASGASGEAFF.

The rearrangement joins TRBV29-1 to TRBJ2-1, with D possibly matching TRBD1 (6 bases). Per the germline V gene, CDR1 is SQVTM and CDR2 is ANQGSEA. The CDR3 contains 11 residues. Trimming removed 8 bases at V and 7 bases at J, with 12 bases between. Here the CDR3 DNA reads TGCAGCTCCCGAAGGGGGAATGAGCAGTTCTTC. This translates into CSSRRGNEQFF.

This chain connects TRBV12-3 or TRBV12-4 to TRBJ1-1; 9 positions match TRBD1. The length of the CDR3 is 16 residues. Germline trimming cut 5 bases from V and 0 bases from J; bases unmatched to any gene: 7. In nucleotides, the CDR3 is TGTGCCAGCAGTCCCAAACAGGGGGCTGTGAACACTGAAGCTTTCTTT. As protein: CASSPKQGAVNTEAFF.

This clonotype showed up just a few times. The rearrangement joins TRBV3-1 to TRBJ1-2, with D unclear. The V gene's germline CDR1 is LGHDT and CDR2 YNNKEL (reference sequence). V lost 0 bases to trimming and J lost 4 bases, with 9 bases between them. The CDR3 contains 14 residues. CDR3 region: CASSQEDGGYGYTF. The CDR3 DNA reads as TGTGCCAGCAGCCAAGAGGACGGAGGCTATGGCTACACCTTC.

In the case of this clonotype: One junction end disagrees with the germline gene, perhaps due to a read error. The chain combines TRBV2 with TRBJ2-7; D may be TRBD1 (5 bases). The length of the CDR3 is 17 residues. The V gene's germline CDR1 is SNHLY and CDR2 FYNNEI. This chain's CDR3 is CASSEGGQLGDAYEQYF. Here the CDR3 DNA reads TGTGCCAGCAGCGAAGGTGGACAACTTGGTGATGCCTACGAGCAGTACTTC.

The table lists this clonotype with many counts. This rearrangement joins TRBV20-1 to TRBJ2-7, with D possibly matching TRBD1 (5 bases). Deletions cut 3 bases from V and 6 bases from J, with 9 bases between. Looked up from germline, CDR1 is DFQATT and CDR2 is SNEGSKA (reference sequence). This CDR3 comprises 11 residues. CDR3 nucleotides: TGCAGTGCTAGCCAGGGTTCCGAGCAGTACTTC. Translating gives CSASQGSEQYF.

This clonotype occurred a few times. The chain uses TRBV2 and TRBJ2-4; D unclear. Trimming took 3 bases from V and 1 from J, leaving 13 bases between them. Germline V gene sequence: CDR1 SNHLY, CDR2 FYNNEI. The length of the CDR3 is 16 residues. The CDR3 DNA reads TGTGCCAGCAGTGAGTCGGCCGGAAGGGCCAAAAACATTCAGTACTTC. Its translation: CASSESAGRAKNIQYF.

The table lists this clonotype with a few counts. The CDR3 sequence is CASSPLTGANYGYTF. CDR3 bases: TGTGCCAGCAGCCCTCTGACAGGGGCGAACTATGGCTACACCTTC. This rearrangement joins TRBV14 to TRBJ1-2; TRBD1 matches 8 bases. Germline-derived CDR1 and CDR2 are SGHDN and FVKESK. The V and J ends lost 4 bases and 2 bases, in that order; junction bases with no gene match: 6. The CDR3 is 15 residues long.

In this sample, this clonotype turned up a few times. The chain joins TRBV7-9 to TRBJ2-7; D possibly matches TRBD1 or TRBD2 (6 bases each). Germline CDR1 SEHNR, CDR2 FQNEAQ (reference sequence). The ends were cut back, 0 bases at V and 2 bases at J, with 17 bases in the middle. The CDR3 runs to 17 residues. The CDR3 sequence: CASSLAGGDNFAYEQYF. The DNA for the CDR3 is TGTGCCAGCAGCTTAGCGGGGGGCGACAACTTTGCCTACGAGCAGTACTTC.

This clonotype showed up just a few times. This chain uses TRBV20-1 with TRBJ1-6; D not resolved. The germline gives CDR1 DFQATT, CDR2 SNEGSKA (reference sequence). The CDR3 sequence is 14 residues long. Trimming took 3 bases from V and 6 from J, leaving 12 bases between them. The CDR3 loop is CSARVDQVNSPLHF. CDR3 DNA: TGCAGTGCTAGGGTGGATCAGGTTAATTCACCCCTCCACTTT.

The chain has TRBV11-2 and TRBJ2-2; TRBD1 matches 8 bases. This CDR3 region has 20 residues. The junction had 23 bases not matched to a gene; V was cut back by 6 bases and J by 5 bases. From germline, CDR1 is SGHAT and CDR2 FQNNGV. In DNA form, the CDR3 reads TGTGCCAGCAGTTTATCCTACCCTGGGCAGGGGGCGCGAGGGACCGGGGAGCTGTTTTTT. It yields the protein CASSLSYPGQGARGTGELFF.

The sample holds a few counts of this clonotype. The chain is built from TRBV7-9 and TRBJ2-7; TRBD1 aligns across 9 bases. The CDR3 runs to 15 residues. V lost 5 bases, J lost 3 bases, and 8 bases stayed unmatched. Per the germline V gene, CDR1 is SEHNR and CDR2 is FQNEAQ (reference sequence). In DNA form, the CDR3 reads TGTGCCAGCAGCCGTCCGGGACAGGGCGTCTACGAGCAGTACTTC. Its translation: CASSRPGQGVYEQYF.

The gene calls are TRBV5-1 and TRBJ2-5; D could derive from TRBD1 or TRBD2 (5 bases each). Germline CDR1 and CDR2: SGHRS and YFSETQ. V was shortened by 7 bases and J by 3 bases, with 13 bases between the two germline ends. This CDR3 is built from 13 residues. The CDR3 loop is CASSRDGEETQYF. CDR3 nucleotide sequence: TGCGCCAGCTCCCGGGACGGAGAAGAGACCCAGTACTTC.

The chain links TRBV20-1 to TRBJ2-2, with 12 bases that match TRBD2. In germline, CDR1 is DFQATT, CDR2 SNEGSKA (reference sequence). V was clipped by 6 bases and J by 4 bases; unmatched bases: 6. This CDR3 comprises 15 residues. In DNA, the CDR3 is TGCAGTGCCCCGACTAGCGGGAGTAGCACCGGGGAGCTGTTTTTT. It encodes CSAPTSGSSTGELFF.

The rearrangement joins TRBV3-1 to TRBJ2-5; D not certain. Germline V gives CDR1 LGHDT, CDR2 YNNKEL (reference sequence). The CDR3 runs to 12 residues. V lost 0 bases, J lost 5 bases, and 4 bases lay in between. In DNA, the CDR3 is TGTGCCAGCAGCCAAGAGTGGGAGACCCAGTACTTC. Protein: CASSQEWETQYF.

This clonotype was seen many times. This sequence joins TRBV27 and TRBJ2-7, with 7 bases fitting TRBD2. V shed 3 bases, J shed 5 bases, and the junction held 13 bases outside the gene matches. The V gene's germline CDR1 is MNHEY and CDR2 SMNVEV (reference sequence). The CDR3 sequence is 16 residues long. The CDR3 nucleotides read TGTGCCAGCAGTTTTCGGGGGAGGGCCCCTCTCGACGAGCAGTACTTC. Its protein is CASSFRGRAPLDEQYF.

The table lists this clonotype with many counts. CDR3: CSVVVGGHYEQYF. CDR3 DNA: TGCAGCGTTGTGGTAGGGGGGCACTACGAGCAGTACTTC. This chain uses TRBV29-1 with TRBJ2-7; D might be TRBD1 or TRBD2, each matching 6 bases. The CDR3 is 13 residues long. Germline values: CDR1 SQVTM, CDR2 ANQGSEA. V was cut by 4 bases and J by 3 bases, with 13 bases left in between.

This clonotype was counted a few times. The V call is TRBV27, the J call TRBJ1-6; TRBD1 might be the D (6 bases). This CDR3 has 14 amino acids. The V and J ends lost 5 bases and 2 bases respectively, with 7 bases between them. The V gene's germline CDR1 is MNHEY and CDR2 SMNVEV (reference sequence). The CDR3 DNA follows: TGTGCCAGCAGTACAGGGACCTATAATTCACCCCTCCACTTT. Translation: CASSTGTYNSPLHF.

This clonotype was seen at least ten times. CDR3 bases: TGTGCCACCAGTGATCCACTAGCGGGGCGCTCCTACAATGAGCAGTTCTTC. It yields the protein CATSDPLAGRSYNEQFF. V is TRBV24-1 and J is TRBJ2-1, with 10 positions matching TRBD2. The V and J ends lost 3 bases and 0 bases, in that order; junction bases with no gene match: 4. The CDR3 runs to 17 residues. Germline V CDR1 and CDR2: KGHDR, SFDVKD.